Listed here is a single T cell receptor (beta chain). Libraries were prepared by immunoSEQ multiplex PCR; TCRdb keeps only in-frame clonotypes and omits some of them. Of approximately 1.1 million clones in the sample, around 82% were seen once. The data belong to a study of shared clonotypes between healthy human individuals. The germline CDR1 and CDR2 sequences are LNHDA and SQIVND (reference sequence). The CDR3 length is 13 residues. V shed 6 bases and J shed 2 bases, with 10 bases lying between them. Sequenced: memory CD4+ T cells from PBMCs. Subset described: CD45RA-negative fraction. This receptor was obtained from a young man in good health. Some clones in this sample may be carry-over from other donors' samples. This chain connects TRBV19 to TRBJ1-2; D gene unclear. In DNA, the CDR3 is TGTGCCAGTAGCCCCCGCCCCAACTATGGCTACACCTTC. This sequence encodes CASSPRPNYGYTF.